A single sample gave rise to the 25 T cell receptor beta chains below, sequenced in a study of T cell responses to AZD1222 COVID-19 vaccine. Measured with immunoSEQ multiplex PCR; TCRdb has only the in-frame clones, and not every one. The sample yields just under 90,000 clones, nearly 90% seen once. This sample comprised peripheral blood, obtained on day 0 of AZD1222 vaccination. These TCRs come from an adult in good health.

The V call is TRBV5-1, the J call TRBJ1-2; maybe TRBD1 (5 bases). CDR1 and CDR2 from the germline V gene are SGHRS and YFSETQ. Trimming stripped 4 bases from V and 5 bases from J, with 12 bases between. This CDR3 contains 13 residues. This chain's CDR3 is CASSETGTYGYTF. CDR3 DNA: TGCGCCAGCAGCGAGACCGGGACGTATGGCTACACCTTC.

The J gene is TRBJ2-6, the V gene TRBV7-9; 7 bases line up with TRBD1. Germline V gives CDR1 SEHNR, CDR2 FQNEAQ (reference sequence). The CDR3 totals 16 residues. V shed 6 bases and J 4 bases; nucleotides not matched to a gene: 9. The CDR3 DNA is TGTGCCAGCAGTTATCCCACAGGGGCCGGGGCCAACGTCCTGACTTTC. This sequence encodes CASSYPTGAGANVLTF.

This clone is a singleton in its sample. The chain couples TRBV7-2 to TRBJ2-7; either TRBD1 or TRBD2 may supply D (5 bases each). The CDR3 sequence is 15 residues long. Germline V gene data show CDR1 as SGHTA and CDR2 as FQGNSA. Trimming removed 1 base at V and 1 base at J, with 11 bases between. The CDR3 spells CASSLGDRLSYEQYF. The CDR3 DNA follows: TGTGCCAGCAGCTTAGGGGACCGTCTGTCCTACGAGCAGTACTTC.

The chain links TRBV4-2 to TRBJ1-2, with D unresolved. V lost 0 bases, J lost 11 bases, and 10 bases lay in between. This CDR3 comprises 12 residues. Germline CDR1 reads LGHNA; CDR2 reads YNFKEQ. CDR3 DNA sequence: TGTGCCAGCAGCCAAGATTCCCGCGTTTACACCTTC. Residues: CASSQDSRVYTF.

As DNA, the CDR3 is TGTGCCTGGAGTGTATTGTCATTCGAAAAACTGTTTTTT. Its protein product is CAWSVLSFEKLFF. The chain links TRBV30 to TRBJ1-4; D gene ambiguous. CDR1 and CDR2 (germline): GTSNPN, SVGIG (reference sequence). The CDR3 is made up of 13 amino acids. The V gene lost 0 bases and the J gene lost 8 bases, with 10 bases spanning the gap.

The CDR3 region is CSASESRGRIYGYTF. CDR3 in DNA: TGCAGTGCTAGTGAAAGCCGGGGGCGCATCTATGGCTACACCTTC. The V gene is TRBV20-1, the J gene TRBJ1-2; D may be TRBD1 (6 bases). Trimming pared 3 bases from V and 4 bases from J, leaving 18 bases between. CDR1 and CDR2 (germline): DFQATT, SNEGSKA (reference sequence). CDR3 size: 15 residues.

CDR3 protein: CASRLADRDGYTF. The CDR3, as DNA: TGTGCCAGTAGATTGGCCGACAGGGACGGCTACACCTTC. The chain employs TRBV19 and TRBJ1-2; TRBD1 matches at 7 bases. V lost 6 bases and J lost 8; bases outside the gene matches: 9. Germline-derived CDR1 and CDR2 are LNHDA and SQIVND (reference sequence). The CDR3 extends over 13 amino acids.

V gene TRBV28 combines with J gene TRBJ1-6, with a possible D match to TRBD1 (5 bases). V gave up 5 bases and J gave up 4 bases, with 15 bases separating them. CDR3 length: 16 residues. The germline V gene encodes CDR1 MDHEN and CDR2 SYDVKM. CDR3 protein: CASSGDSGEYNSPLHF. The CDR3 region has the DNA TGTGCCAGCAGTGGAGACAGCGGAGAATATAATTCACCCCTCCACTTT.

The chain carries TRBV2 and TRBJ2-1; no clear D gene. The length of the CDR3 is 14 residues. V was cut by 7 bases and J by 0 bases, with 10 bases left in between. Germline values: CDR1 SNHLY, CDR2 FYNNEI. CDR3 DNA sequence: TGTGCCAGCAAGGCGGACCCCTCCTACAATGAGCAGTTCTTC. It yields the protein CASKADPSYNEQFF. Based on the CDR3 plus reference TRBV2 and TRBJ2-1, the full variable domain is EPEVTQTPSHQVTQMGQEVILRCVPISNHLYFYWYRQILGQKVEFLVSFYNNEISEKSEIFDDQFSVERPDGSNFTLKIRSTKLEDSAMYFCASKADPSYNEQFFGPGTRLTVL.

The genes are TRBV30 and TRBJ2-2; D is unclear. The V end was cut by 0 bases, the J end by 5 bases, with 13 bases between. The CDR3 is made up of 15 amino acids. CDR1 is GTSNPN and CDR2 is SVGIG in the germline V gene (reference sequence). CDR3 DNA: TGTGCCTGGAGTGTATCTAGATTGTATACCGGGGAGCTGTTTTTT. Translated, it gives CAWSVSRLYTGELFF.

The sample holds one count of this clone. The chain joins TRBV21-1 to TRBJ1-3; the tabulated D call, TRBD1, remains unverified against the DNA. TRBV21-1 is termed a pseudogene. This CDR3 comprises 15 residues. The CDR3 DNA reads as TGTGCCAGCCGACAGGGATTTAGGGCCCGAAACACCATATATTTT. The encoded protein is CASRQGFRARNTIYF.

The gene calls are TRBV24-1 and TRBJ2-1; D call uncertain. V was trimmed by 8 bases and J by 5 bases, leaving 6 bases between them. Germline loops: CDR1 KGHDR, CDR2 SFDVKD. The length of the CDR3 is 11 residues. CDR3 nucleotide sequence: TGTGCCACCATGGCCAACAATGAGCAGTTCTTC. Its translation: CATMANNEQFF.

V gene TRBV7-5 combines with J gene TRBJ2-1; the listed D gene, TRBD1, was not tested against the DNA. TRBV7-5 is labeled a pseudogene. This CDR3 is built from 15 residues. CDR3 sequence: CVRSLYGQGRNEQFF. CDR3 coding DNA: TGTGTCAGAAGCTTATATGGACAGGGGCGGAATGAGCAGTTCTTC.

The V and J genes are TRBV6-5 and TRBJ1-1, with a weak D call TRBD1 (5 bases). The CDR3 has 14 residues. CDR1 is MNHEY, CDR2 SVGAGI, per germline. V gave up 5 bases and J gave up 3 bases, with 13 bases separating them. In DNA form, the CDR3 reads TGTGCCAGCAGTCGCAGGGTCGAAGACACTGAAGCTTTCTTT. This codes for CASSRRVEDTEAFF.

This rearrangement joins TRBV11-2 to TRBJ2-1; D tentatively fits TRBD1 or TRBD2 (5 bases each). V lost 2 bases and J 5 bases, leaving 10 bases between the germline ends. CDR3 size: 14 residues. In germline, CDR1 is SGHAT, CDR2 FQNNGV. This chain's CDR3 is CASSLIRENNEQFF. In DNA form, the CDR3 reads TGTGCCAGCAGCTTAATCAGGGAGAACAATGAGCAGTTCTTC. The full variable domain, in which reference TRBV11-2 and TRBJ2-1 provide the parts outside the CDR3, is EAGVAQSPRYKIIEKRQSVAFWCNPISGHATLYWYQQILGQGPKLLIQFQNNGVVDDSQLPKDRFSAERLKGVDSTLKIQPAKLEDSAVYLCASSLIRENNEQFFGPGTRLTVL.

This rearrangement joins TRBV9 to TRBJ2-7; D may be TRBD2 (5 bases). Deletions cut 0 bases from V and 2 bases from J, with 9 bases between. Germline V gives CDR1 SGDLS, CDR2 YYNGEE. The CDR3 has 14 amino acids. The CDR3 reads CASSVEDSPYEQYF. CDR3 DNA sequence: TGTGCCAGCAGCGTAGAGGACTCACCCTACGAGCAGTACTTC.

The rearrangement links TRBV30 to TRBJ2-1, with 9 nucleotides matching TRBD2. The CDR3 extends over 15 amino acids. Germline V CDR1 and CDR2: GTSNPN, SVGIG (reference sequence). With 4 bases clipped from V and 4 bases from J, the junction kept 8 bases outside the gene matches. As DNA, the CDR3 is TGTGCCTGGACCCGGGGTAGCGGGAGTTACAATGAGCAGTTCTTC. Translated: CAWTRGSGSYNEQFF.

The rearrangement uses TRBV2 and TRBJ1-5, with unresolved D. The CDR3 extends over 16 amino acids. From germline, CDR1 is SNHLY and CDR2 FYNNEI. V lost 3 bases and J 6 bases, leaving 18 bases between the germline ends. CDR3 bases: TGTGCCAGCAGTGACGGAGGGTCTGCTTTTAGTCAGCCCCAGCATTTT. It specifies CASSDGGSAFSQPQHF.

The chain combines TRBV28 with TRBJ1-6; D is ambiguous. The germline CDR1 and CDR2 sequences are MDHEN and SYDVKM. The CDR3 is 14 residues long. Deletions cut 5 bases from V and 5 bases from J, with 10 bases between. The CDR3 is CASSITGNNSPLHF. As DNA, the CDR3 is TGTGCCAGCAGTATCACCGGGAATAATTCACCCCTCCACTTT.

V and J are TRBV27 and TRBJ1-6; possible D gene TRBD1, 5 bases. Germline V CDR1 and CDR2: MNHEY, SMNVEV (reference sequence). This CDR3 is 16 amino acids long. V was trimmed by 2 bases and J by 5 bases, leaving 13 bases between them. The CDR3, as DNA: TGTGCCAGCAGTTTAAGTCAGGGTGTTAATAATTCACCCCTCCACTTT. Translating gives CASSLSQGVNNSPLHF.

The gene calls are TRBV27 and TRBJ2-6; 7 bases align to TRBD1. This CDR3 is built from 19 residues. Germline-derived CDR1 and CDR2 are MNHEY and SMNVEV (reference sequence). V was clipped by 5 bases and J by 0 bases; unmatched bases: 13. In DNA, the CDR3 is TGTGCCAGCAGTGGCGACCGGGACAGCGTAACCTCTGGGGCCAACGTCCTGACTTTC. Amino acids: CASSGDRDSVTSGANVLTF.

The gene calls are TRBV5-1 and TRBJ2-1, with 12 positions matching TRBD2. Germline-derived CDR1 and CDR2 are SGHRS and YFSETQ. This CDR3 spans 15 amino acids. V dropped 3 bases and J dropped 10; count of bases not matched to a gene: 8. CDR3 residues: CASSSLAGGPGEQFF. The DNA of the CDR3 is TGCGCCAGCAGCTCCCTAGCGGGAGGGCCTGGGGAGCAGTTCTTC.

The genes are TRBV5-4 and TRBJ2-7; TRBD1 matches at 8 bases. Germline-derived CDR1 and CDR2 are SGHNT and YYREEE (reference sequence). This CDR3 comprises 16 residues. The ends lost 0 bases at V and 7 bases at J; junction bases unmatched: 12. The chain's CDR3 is CASSLGQGAQIREQYF. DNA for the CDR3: TGTGCCAGCAGCTTGGGTCAGGGGGCCCAAATACGGGAGCAGTACTTC.

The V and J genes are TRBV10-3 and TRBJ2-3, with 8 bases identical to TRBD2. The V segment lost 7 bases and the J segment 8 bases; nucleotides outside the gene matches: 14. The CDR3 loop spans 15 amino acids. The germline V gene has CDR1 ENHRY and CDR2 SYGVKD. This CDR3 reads CAITPETSVSATQYF. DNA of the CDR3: TGTGCCATCACCCCCGAGACTAGCGTAAGTGCTACGCAGTATTTT.

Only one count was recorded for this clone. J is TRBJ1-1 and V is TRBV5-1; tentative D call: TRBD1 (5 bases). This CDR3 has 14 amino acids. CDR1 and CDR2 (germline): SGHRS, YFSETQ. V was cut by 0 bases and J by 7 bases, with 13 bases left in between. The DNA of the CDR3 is TGCGCCAGCAGCTTGGCGGGGACTAGGATTGAAGCTTTCTTT. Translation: CASSLAGTRIEAFF.